Sequencing of this T cell receptor beta chain was carried out in a study of graft-versus-host responses after intestinal transplantation. Clones were sequenced by immunoSEQ multiplex PCR, and TCRdb holds only the in-frame ones, with some missing. The table has about 120,000 clones, approximately 95% seen once. Concerning this clone: The antigen remains unidentified.

The CDR3 runs 11 residues. Germline CDR1 reads LNHNV; CDR2 reads YYDKDF (reference sequence). V dropped 9 bases and J dropped 6 bases, with 12 bases sitting between them. The TCR sequence derives from a human donor who received an intestinal transplant. The chain has TRBV15 and TRBJ2-7; D may match TRBD1 or TRBD2 (5 bases each). The starting material was unstimulated CD8+ T cells sorted from spleen or lymph node cells, obtained before intestinal transplant. CDR3 nucleotides: TGTGCCACAGGGGACGGAGGCGAGCAGTACTTC. Translated, it gives CATGDGGEQYF.